This T cell receptor beta chain was obtained from a study of Ad26.COV2.S vaccination and SARS-CoV-2 variants. Indicated treatment: over 15 received Ad26.COV2.S at low or high dose, single or two shots; roughly five received placebo; per-sample allocation not given. Specimens were obtained on day 63 following the first vaccine or placebo injection. Donation was by an adult aged 18-55 years who was in Boston. Sequenced by immunoSEQ multiplex PCR; TCRdb stores in-frame clones only, minus some. Found here are 380,000 or so clones, around nine tenths of them singletons; the top ten hold about 4.6%. V lost 3 bases, J lost 0 bases, and 7 bases stayed unmatched. CDR3 size: 16 residues. Germline V gene lookup returns CDR1 SGHNT and CDR2 YYREEE (reference sequence).

The material was peripheral blood, obtained in a trial of Ad26.COV2.S vaccine versus placebo. The receptor comes from a person between 18 and 60 years old who received the Ad26.COV2.S COVID-19 vaccine or a placebo. The genes are TRBV5-4 and TRBJ1-1; 8 bases agree with TRBD1. The CDR3 is CASSSPGGGMNTEAFF. The DNA for the CDR3 is TGTGCCAGCAGCTCCCCAGGGGGCGGGATGAACACTGAAGCTTTCTTT.